The 27 T cell receptor beta chains in this list originate from one sample, sequenced in a study of blood T cell repertoires in COVID-19. The assay was immunoSEQ multiplex PCR, and TCRdb's table has in-frame clones only and misses some. Among about 95,000 clones listed, over 75% were seen once. Sample: peripheral blood. The source is an elderly man with active or convalescent COVID-19.

This clone was detected only once. The gene calls are TRBV27 and TRBJ1-2; 12 nucleotides align to TRBD1. The CDR3 is made up of 17 amino acids. With 6 bases clipped from V and 0 bases from J, the junction kept 8 bases outside the gene matches. Germline CDR1 is MNHEY and CDR2 is SMNVEV (reference sequence). CDR3 nucleotides: TGTGCCAGCAGGCGATCCGGGACAGGGGGCGCTAACTATGGCTACACCTTC. Amino acid sequence: CASRRSGTGGANYGYTF.

The genes are TRBV6-5 and TRBJ1-2, with D possibly TRBD1 on 5 matching bases. The V gene lost 6 bases and the J gene lost 2 bases, with 16 bases spanning the gap. CDR3 length equals 15 residues. CDR1 is MNHEY and CDR2 is SVGAGI in the germline V gene. The CDR3 sequence is CASSRPGHRNYGYTF. The CDR3 DNA follows: TGTGCCAGCAGCCGGCCCGGACACAGGAACTATGGCTACACCTTC.

This chain links TRBV5-1 with TRBJ2-5; no firm D call. V lost 0 bases and J 0 bases, leaving 12 bases between the germline ends. From germline, CDR1 is SGHRS and CDR2 YFSETQ. CDR3 size: 16 residues. CDR3 nucleotide sequence: TGCGCCAGCAGCTTGGGGGCAGGAACACACCAAGAGACCCAGTACTTC. Encoded protein: CASSLGAGTHQETQYF. The whole variable domain, remainder taken from reference TRBV5-1 and TRBJ2-5, is KAGVTQTPRYLIKTRGQQVTLSCSPISGHRSVSWYQQTPGQGLQFLFEYFSETQRNKGNFPGRFSGRQFSNSRSEMNVSTLELGDSALYLCASSLGAGTHQETQYFGPGTRLLVL.

The chain combines TRBV7-2 with TRBJ2-1; 11 bases fit TRBD2. V lost 1 base and J lost 9; bases outside the gene matches: 5. The CDR3 contains 15 residues. The V gene's germline CDR1 is SGHTA and CDR2 FQGNSA. The CDR3 nucleotides are TGTGCCAGCAGCTTAGTGCTAGCGGGGGGTGGTGAGCAGTTCTTC. It codes for CASSLVLAGGGEQFF.

The chain combines TRBV7-9 with TRBJ2-5; 7 nucleotides line up with TRBD1. Trimming cost V 5 bases and J 2 bases; bases outside gene matches: 8. This CDR3 is built from 15 residues. Per germline, CDR1 SEHNR and CDR2 FQNEAQ (reference sequence). CDR3 bases: TGTGCCAGCAGCCCCCCGGGACAGCCGCAAGAGACCCAGTACTTC. Translated: CASSPPGQPQETQYF.

This chain uses TRBV2 with TRBJ1-5; TRBD1 might be the D (6 bases). Germline CDR1 SNHLY, CDR2 FYNNEI. Trimming stripped 5 bases from V and 2 bases from J, with 13 bases between. This CDR3 spans 15 amino acids. CDR3 sequence reads: CASSSPRGGNQPQHF. The CDR3 nucleotides are TGTGCCAGCAGTAGCCCCAGGGGAGGCAATCAGCCCCAGCATTTT.

The rearrangement uses TRBV6-1 and TRBJ1-5, with TRBD1 as a possible D gene (5 bases). Germline CDR1 is MNHNS and CDR2 is SASEGT. Between the trimmed V and J ends, which lost 1 base and 3 bases, there was a span of 10 bases. The CDR3 sequence is 15 residues long. The CDR3 DNA is TGTGCCAGCAGTGAAGGGGCAGGGTTCAATCAGCCCCAGCATTTT. This codes for CASSEGAGFNQPQHF.

The chain has TRBV18 and TRBJ2-1; possibly TRBD2 for D (7 bases). Germline CDR1 and CDR2: KGHSH and LQKENI. The CDR3 totals 15 residues. V was shortened by 6 bases and J by 3 bases, with 15 bases between the two germline ends. CDR3 nucleotide sequence: TGTGCCAGCTCCCCCCGCGGGGGCGTCTACAATGAGCAGTTCTTC. As protein: CASSPRGGVYNEQFF.

The chain employs TRBV2 and TRBJ1-5; 8 bases match TRBD1. The V gene's germline CDR1 is SNHLY and CDR2 FYNNEI. J lost 3 bases, V lost 5 bases, and 6 bases had no gene match. There are 15 residues in the CDR3. CDR3 residues: CASSLDRVDNQPQHF. The CDR3 nucleotides read TGTGCCAGCAGTTTGGACAGGGTTGACAATCAGCCCCAGCATTTT.

This chain connects TRBV5-5 to TRBJ2-5; 9 nucleotides line up with TRBD2. The CDR3 extends over 15 amino acids. Unmatched junction bases numbered 4, after V lost 4 bases and J lost 0 bases. The germline CDR1 and CDR2 sequences are SGHKS and YYEKEE (reference sequence). The CDR3 nucleotides read TGTGCCAGCAGCAGGAGCGGGGGGTACCAAGAGACCCAGTACTTC. Translating gives CASSRSGGYQETQYF.

The genes are TRBV29-1 and TRBJ2-7, with D maybe TRBD1 (6 bases). Germline V gives CDR1 SQVTM, CDR2 ANQGSEA. CDR3 length equals 13 residues. The V and J ends lost 4 bases and 3 bases respectively, with 13 bases between them. The CDR3 region is CSVAGEGFYEQYF. The CDR3 nucleotides read TGCAGCGTTGCAGGGGAAGGGTTCTACGAGCAGTACTTC.

V usage is TRBV5-6 and J usage is TRBJ1-2, with 9 bases aligning to TRBD1. V shed 4 bases, J shed 8 bases, and the junction held 9 bases outside the gene matches. The CDR3 extends over 14 amino acids. Germline assignment: CDR1 SGHDT and CDR2 YYEEEE. DNA for the CDR3: TGTGCCAGCAGCCTCCAACAGGGGGCAGGGGGCTACACCTTC. It codes for CASSLQQGAGGYTF.

V is TRBV19 and J is TRBJ2-7, with 11 bases matching TRBD1. The CDR3 covers 15 residues. Losses at the gene ends were 4 bases for V and 6 bases for J; bases not matched to a gene: 8. CDR1 and CDR2 (germline): LNHDA, SQIVND (reference sequence). Here the CDR3 DNA reads TGTGCCAGTAGTACCGGGACAGGGGGTATGAGCGAGCAGTACTTC. Its protein product is CASSTGTGGMSEQYF.

The chain is built from TRBV3-1 (or the pseudogene TRBV3-2) and TRBJ2-7; the D gene is possibly TRBD1 (6 bases). This CDR3 spans 13 amino acids. V was trimmed by 4 bases and J by 3 bases, leaving 10 bases between them. Looked up from germline, CDR1 is LGHDT and CDR2 is YNNKEL (reference sequence). CDR3 DNA: TGTGCCAGCAGCCTAGACAGGAACTACGAGCAGTACTTC. This gives the protein CASSLDRNYEQYF.

V usage is TRBV6-2 or TRBV6-3 and J usage is TRBJ2-7, with TRBD1 matching over 9 bases. V gave up 5 bases and J gave up 3 bases; unmatched junction bases: 17. The CDR3 consists of 18 residues. The germline V gene has CDR1 MNHEY and CDR2 SVGEGT. The CDR3 is CASSSSLPGQGFLYEQYF. In nucleotides, the CDR3 is TGTGCCAGCAGTAGCTCCCTTCCGGGACAGGGATTCCTCTACGAGCAGTACTTC.

J is TRBJ1-5 and V is TRBV18, with TRBD1 identical over 7 bases. The V and J ends lost 3 bases and 4 bases, in that order; junction bases with no gene match: 3. Per the germline V gene, CDR1 is KGHSH and CDR2 is LQKENI. This CDR3 comprises 14 residues. CDR3 DNA: TGTGCCAGCTCACCTGGGACAGCGAATCAGCCCCAGCATTTT. It specifies CASSPGTANQPQHF.

This rearrangement joins TRBV5-4 to TRBJ1-3; perhaps TRBD1 as D (5 bases). V was trimmed by 3 bases and J by 0 bases, leaving 13 bases between them. This CDR3 contains 16 residues. Per germline, CDR1 SGHNT and CDR2 YYREEE (reference sequence). The DNA for the CDR3 is TGTGCCAGCAGCTCCCAGGGCCCCATCTCTGGAAACACCATATATTTT. It yields the protein CASSSQGPISGNTIYF.

The chain combines TRBV28 with TRBJ1-2; TRBD1 might be the D (6 bases). The CDR3 covers 12 residues. Germline-derived CDR1 and CDR2 are MDHEN and SYDVKM. V lost 4 bases and J lost 9, with 12 bases in between. As DNA, the CDR3 is TGTGCCAGCAGTTCAGGGGTGGAGAGCTACACCTTC. Its translation is CASSSGVESYTF.

This clone was detected many times. In DNA form, the CDR3 reads TGTGCCAGCTCACCGGGACAGGGAGTAGAAGCTTTCTTT. Protein product: CASSPGQGVEAFF. The J gene is TRBJ1-1, the V gene TRBV18, with TRBD1 identical over 9 bases. J lost 8 bases, V lost 3 bases, and 4 bases had no gene match. The CDR3 runs to 13 residues. The germline V gene encodes CDR1 KGHSH and CDR2 LQKENI.

This sequence joins TRBV6-2 or TRBV6-3 and TRBJ2-1; 10 bases map to TRBD1. Germline loops: CDR1 MNHEY, CDR2 SVGEGT. V trimming: 2 bases; J trimming: 8 bases; junction bases outside the gene matches: 9. The CDR3 has 16 amino acids. The CDR3 DNA is TGTGCCAGCAGTTACAAACGATGGGACAGGGGAGATGAGCAGTTCTTC. Encoded protein: CASSYKRWDRGDEQFF.

The chain uses TRBV7-9 and TRBJ1-2; the D is unclear. The CDR3 has 10 amino acids. Trimming stripped 8 bases from V and 3 bases from J, with 4 bases between. Germline loops: CDR1 SEHNR, CDR2 FQNEAQ (reference sequence). The CDR3 spells CASPDYGYTF. CDR3 DNA: TGTGCCAGCCCCGACTATGGCTACACCTTC.

V is TRBV3-1 (or the pseudogene TRBV3-2) and J is TRBJ1-2, with a tentative D call TRBD1 (5 bases). The V gene's germline CDR1 is LGHDT and CDR2 YNNKEL (reference sequence). This CDR3 is built from 14 residues. Trimming removed 4 bases from V and 4 bases from J, with 13 bases in between. DNA of the CDR3: TGTGCCAGCAGCCCCGATGGGGGAGGCTATGGCTACACCTTC. Residues: CASSPDGGGYGYTF.

This rearrangement joins TRBV2 to TRBJ1-2, with TRBD1 matching over 9 bases. J lost 7 bases, V lost 4 bases, and 7 bases had no gene match. CDR3 length: 14 residues. In germline, CDR1 is SNHLY, CDR2 FYNNEI. This CDR3 reads CASSGDRDPGGYTF. The DNA of the CDR3 is TGTGCCAGCAGTGGGGACAGGGATCCAGGTGGCTACACCTTC.

This chain uses TRBV11-2 with TRBJ2-2; D remains ambiguous. The CDR3 totals 15 residues. V lost 5 bases to trimming and J lost 0 bases, with 10 bases between them. CDR1 and CDR2 (germline): SGHAT, FQNNGV. Written as DNA, the CDR3 is TGTGCCAGCAGCCTCTGGGCCACGAACACCGGGGAGCTGTTTTTT. Its protein is CASSLWATNTGELFF. Complete variable domain (other parts from reference TRBV11-2 and TRBJ2-2): EAGVAQSPRYKIIEKRQSVAFWCNPISGHATLYWYQQILGQGPKLLIQFQNNGVVDDSQLPKDRFSAERLKGVDSTLKIQPAKLEDSAVYLCASSLWATNTGELFFGEGSRLTVL.

In DNA, the CDR3 is TGTGCCAGCAGGAGAAGGGGTGGTGCGATGAACACTGAAGCTTTCTTT. The encoded protein is CASRRRGGAMNTEAFF. The chain carries TRBV11-2 and TRBJ1-1; the D gene is possibly TRBD1 (5 bases). Trimming cost V 6 bases and J 0 bases, with 17 bases left between them. The CDR3 length is 16 residues. The V gene's germline CDR1 is SGHAT and CDR2 FQNNGV.

This chain connects TRBV28 to TRBJ1-1, with D possibly being TRBD1 (5 bases). From germline, CDR1 is MDHEN and CDR2 SYDVKM. V dropped 2 bases and J dropped 0 bases, with 10 bases sitting between them. The CDR3 is 15 amino acids. The CDR3 region has the DNA TGTGCCAGCAGTTTAGAGGTCAGGGTGAACACTGAAGCTTTCTTT. Protein product: CASSLEVRVNTEAFF.

This chain connects TRBV3-1 (or the pseudogene TRBV3-2) to TRBJ2-1; no firm D call. The CDR3 sequence is 14 residues long. Germline values: CDR1 LGHDT, CDR2 YNNKEL (reference sequence). Trimming took 4 bases from V and 0 from J, leaving 7 bases between them. The CDR3 loop reads CASSPPVSYNEQFF. The CDR3 region has the DNA TGTGCCAGCAGCCCCCCAGTCTCCTACAATGAGCAGTTCTTC.